This T cell receptor beta chain was identified during a study of T-cell reconstitution after alpha-beta-depleted transplantation in children. Unique molecular identifiers featured in how the TCRbeta library was prepared. TCRdb processed the PCR reads anew with MiXCR; each CDR3 protein has one entry. The sample gives 500,000 or so distinct CDR3 sequences, about 33% of which show up once; 2% to 2.5% is in the top ten. CDR1 is SGHAT, CDR2 FQNNGV, per germline. V gave up 0 bases and J gave up 0 bases, with 14 bases separating them. The CDR3 sequence is 17 residues long. The sequenced sample was PBMCs from the stem cell graft donor, obtained from the stem cell graft. The TCR comes from a human donor who donated a stem cell graft to a child with aplastic anemia. V usage is TRBV11-2 and J usage is TRBJ1-1; D uncertain. CDR3 amino acids: CASSLDPRFAVNTEAFF. CDR3 DNA: TGTGCCAGCAGCTTAGATCCCCGTTTCGCAGTGAACACTGAAGCTTTCTTT.